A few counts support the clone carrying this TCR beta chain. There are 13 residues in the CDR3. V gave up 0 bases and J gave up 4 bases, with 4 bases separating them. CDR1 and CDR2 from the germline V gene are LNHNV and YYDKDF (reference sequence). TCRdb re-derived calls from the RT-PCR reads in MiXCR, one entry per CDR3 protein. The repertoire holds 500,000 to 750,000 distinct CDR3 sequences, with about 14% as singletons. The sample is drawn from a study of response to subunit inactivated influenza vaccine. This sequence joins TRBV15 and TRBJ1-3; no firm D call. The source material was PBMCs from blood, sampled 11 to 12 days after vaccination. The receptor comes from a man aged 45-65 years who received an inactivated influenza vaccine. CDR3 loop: CATSRDRGNTIYF. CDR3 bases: TGTGCCACCAGCAGAGATCGGGGAAACACCATATATTTT.